Each of the 27 T cell receptor beta chains below was sequenced from the same sample in a study of T cell changes during pregnancy in multiple sclerosis. Assay used: immunoSEQ multiplex PCR; TCRdb lists only in-frame clones, some missing. The sample contains 40,000 to 45,000 clones, about 88% of which appear only once. The sample in question was CD4+ T cells from peripheral blood mononuclear cells, obtained in the first trimester of pregnancy. The receptors derive from a female donor with multiple sclerosis, enrolled in a pregnancy study.

V is TRBV29-1 and J is TRBJ2-1; D possibly corresponds to TRBD1 (5 bases). The V gene lost 0 bases and the J gene lost 9 bases, with 9 bases spanning the gap. Looked up from germline, CDR1 is SQVTM and CDR2 is ANQGSEA. The CDR3 loop spans 12 amino acids. CDR3 nucleotides: TGCAGCGTTGAAGAGCAGGGTGGTGAGCAGTTCTTC. Amino acid sequence: CSVEEQGGEQFF.

J is TRBJ2-5 and V is TRBV5-1; 13 bases agree with TRBD2. Trimming cost V 3 bases and J 9 bases; bases outside gene matches: 11. Per germline, CDR1 SGHRS and CDR2 YFSETQ. The CDR3 consists of 16 residues. CDR3 loop: CASSSVLGLAGEAQYF. In DNA form, the CDR3 reads TGCGCCAGCAGCTCTGTCCTTGGACTAGCGGGAGAAGCCCAGTACTTC.

This clone appeared a single time. The chain has TRBV11-2 and TRBJ2-1, with D possibly TRBD2 on 6 matching bases. This CDR3 has 15 amino acids. The V end lost 4 bases, the J end lost 5 bases, and 15 bases lay between the germline ends. Germline V gene data show CDR1 as SGHAT and CDR2 as FQNNGV. CDR3 DNA: TGTGCCAGCAGCTCCCTTCGGCGGGGCCACAATGAGCAGTTCTTC. As protein: CASSSLRRGHNEQFF.

The chain is built from TRBV6-6 and TRBJ2-7, with a tentative D call TRBD2 (6 bases). V was shortened by 5 bases and J by 4 bases, with 15 bases between the two germline ends. CDR3 length: 14 residues. The germline V gene encodes CDR1 MNHNY and CDR2 SVGAGI (reference sequence). The CDR3 DNA reads as TGTGCCAGCAGTACCGTAGCGGAAGGATACGAGCAGTACTTC. Its translation: CASSTVAEGYEQYF.

This chain connects TRBV6-5 to TRBJ1-3; the D gene is possibly TRBD1 (6 bases). CDR1 is MNHEY, CDR2 SVGAGI, per germline. This CDR3 region has 16 residues. V lost 0 bases and J lost 2, with 11 bases in between. DNA of the CDR3: TGTGCCAGCAGTTACTCGAGGCAGGGGACTGGAAACACCATATATTTT. Its protein is CASSYSRQGTGNTIYF.

The sample holds one count of this clone. The CDR3 nucleotides read TGTGCCAGCAGCTCGAGGCCCACCGACGAAGCTTTCTTT. Translating gives CASSSRPTDEAFF. V is TRBV7-9 and J is TRBJ1-1, with unresolved D. Germline V gives CDR1 SEHNR, CDR2 FQNEAQ (reference sequence). The CDR3 has 13 amino acids. Trimming left V 4 bases short and J 8 bases short, with 14 bases between.

The chain recombines TRBV4-2 with TRBJ2-2; D might be TRBD2 (5 bases). The CDR3 runs 14 residues. The V end was cut by 4 bases, the J end by 7 bases, with 13 bases between. CDR1 is LGHNA and CDR2 is YNFKEQ in the germline V gene. The CDR3 protein is CASSLRTEHGELFF. The CDR3 DNA sequence: TGTGCCAGCAGCCTCCGGACTGAACACGGGGAGCTGTTTTTT.

The rearrangement uses TRBV14 and TRBJ1-5; 7 bases match TRBD1. V shed 0 bases, J shed 0 bases, and the junction held 26 bases outside the gene matches. This CDR3 region has 24 residues. Germline CDR1 SGHDN, CDR2 FVKESK. CDR3 sequence (DNA): TGTGCCAGCAGCCAAGAAGATGTGGGGTCCACTCATACAGGGACAGACCCTAGCAATCAGCCCCAGCATTTT. Encoded protein: CASSQEDVGSTHTGTDPSNQPQHF.

V gene TRBV7-9 combines with J gene TRBJ1-2; 7 nucleotides line up with TRBD1. V lost 5 bases to trimming and J lost 2 bases; unmatched junction nucleotides: 8. This CDR3 has 15 amino acids. CDR1 and CDR2 (germline): SEHNR, FQNEAQ (reference sequence). The CDR3 DNA sequence: TGTGCCAGCAGCCCGGGGACGACAGGGAACTATGGCTACACCTTC. Its translation is CASSPGTTGNYGYTF.

The J gene is TRBJ2-1, the V gene TRBV30, with a possible D match to TRBD1 (5 bases). V was trimmed by 4 bases and J by 13 bases, leaving 17 bases between them. The CDR3 extends over 12 amino acids. Germline CDR1 GTSNPN, CDR2 SVGIG (reference sequence). This chain's CDR3 is CAWKARAKSQFF. As DNA, the CDR3 is TGTGCCTGGAAAGCCAGGGCGAAGTCCCAGTTCTTC.

Concerning this clone itself: Germline and junction disagree at one end, which may indicate a read error. J is TRBJ2-3 and V is TRBV4-3, with no clear D. From germline, CDR1 is LGHNA and CDR2 YSLEER. This CDR3 is 15 amino acids long. CDR3 coding DNA: TGCGCCAGCAGCGGTAATGAATATAGCACCGATACGCAGTATTTT. Its protein is CASSGNEYSTDTQYF.

This clone appeared a single time. This chain uses TRBV11-2 with TRBJ2-1; 9 nucleotides agree with TRBD1. Trimming took 5 bases from V and 5 from J; bases not matched to a gene: 10. Germline V CDR1 and CDR2: SGHAT, FQNNGV. This CDR3 spans 16 amino acids. DNA of the CDR3: TGTGCCAGCAGCCGTACCGGGACAGGGAGCGACAATGAGCAGTTCTTC. Translated, it gives CASSRTGTGSDNEQFF.

As DNA, the CDR3 is TGCGCCAGCAGGCAGACTGAGGTTTCCTACGAGCAGTACTTC. The encoded protein is CASRQTEVSYEQYF. The chain couples TRBV5-1 to TRBJ2-7; the D is unclear. V lost 5 bases, J lost 1 base, and 13 bases lay in between. Germline V lookup: CDR1 SGHRS, CDR2 YFSETQ. This CDR3 has 14 residues.

V usage is TRBV19 and J usage is TRBJ1-1, with D perhaps TRBD1 (5 bases). V was clipped by 5 bases and J by 4 bases, with 14 bases between them. Germline CDR1 and CDR2: LNHDA and SQIVND (reference sequence). This CDR3 has 14 residues. The CDR3 spells CASSRGNRGTEAFF. Written as DNA, the CDR3 is TGTGCCAGTAGTCGGGGGAACAGAGGCACTGAAGCTTTCTTT.

The V gene is TRBV5-1, the J gene TRBJ2-1, with D unclear. The CDR3 spans 12 residues. Looked up from germline, CDR1 is SGHRS and CDR2 is YFSETQ. V was pared by 3 bases and J by 6 bases, with 7 bases between. CDR3 sequence reads: CASSSYSNEQFF. CDR3 nucleotides: TGCGCCAGCAGCTCCTACTCCAATGAGCAGTTCTTC.

The chain has TRBV7-9 and TRBJ1-1; maybe TRBD1 (5 bases). This CDR3 is 15 amino acids long. Germline CDR1 and CDR2: SEHNR and FQNEAQ (reference sequence). Trimming pared 0 bases from V and 5 bases from J, leaving 13 bases between. The CDR3 sequence is CASSLAQGATTEAFF. For the CDR3, the DNA is TGTGCCAGCAGCTTAGCGCAAGGGGCGACGACTGAAGCTTTCTTT. The full variable domain, rest sourced from reference TRBV7-9 and TRBJ1-1, is DTGVSQNPRHKITKRGQNVTFRCDPISEHNRLYWYRQTLGQGPEFLTYFQNEAQLEKSRLLSDRFSAERPKGSFSTLEIQRTEQGDSAMYLCASSLAQGATTEAFFGQGTRLTVV.

The chain carries TRBV4-1 and TRBJ2-7; 11 positions match TRBD2. The CDR3 contains 17 residues. CDR1 and CDR2 from the germline V gene are MGHRA and YSYEKL. V dropped 4 bases and J dropped 3; count of bases not matched to a gene: 11. The CDR3 DNA reads as TGCGCCAGCAGCCCGGGACTAGCGGACCGAAATATCTACGAGCAGTACTTC. Amino acid sequence: CASSPGLADRNIYEQYF.

This clone has a handful of counts. The chain recombines TRBV6-1 with TRBJ1-1; the D is unclear. The CDR3 runs 13 residues. From germline, CDR1 is MNHNS and CDR2 SASEGT. V lost 2 bases and J 1 base, leaving 5 bases between the germline ends. CDR3 loop: CASSEWQNTEAFF. CDR3 in DNA: TGTGCCAGCAGTGAATGGCAGAACACTGAAGCTTTCTTT.

The genes are TRBV27 and TRBJ2-1; 8 bases line up with TRBD1. Germline V gene sequence: CDR1 MNHEY, CDR2 SMNVEV (reference sequence). Losses at the gene ends were 4 bases for V and 7 bases for J; bases not matched to a gene: 0. This CDR3 comprises 12 residues. CDR3 nucleotides: TGTGCCAGCAGTTGGACAGGGAATGAGCAGTTCTTC. As protein: CASSWTGNEQFF.

CDR3 DNA sequence: TGTGCCTGGAGTGTCTCAGGGGGACCTCGCTACACCTTC. Protein product: CAWSVSGGPRYTF. The rearrangement links TRBV30 to TRBJ1-2, with TRBD1 matching over 7 bases. Germline CDR1 is GTSNPN and CDR2 is SVGIG (reference sequence). The CDR3 is made up of 13 amino acids. The trim removed 0 bases at V and 9 bases at J, leaving 7 bases unmatched.

This clone was seen a handful of times. The chain employs TRBV6-5 and TRBJ2-1; D is perhaps TRBD2 (6 bases). Germline V gives CDR1 MNHEY, CDR2 SVGAGI. The CDR3 totals 13 residues. V was pared by 8 bases and J by 5 bases, with 13 bases between. The CDR3 DNA sequence: TGTGCCAGCGGGGTTAGCGGCCACAATGAGCAGTTCTTC. It is translated as CASGVSGHNEQFF.

At least ten counts were recorded for this clone. CDR3 sequence (DNA): TGTGCCAGCTCGCCGGGACAGGGTTCCCCTGGGGCCAACGTCCTGACTTTC. Translation gives CASSPGQGSPGANVLTF. The chain carries TRBV18 and TRBJ2-6; 9 bases map to TRBD1. V was pared by 6 bases and J by 2 bases, with 8 bases of the junction left unmatched. This CDR3 is 17 amino acids long. In germline, CDR1 is KGHSH, CDR2 LQKENI.

This sequence joins TRBV11-2 and TRBJ2-1; the D gene is possibly TRBD2 (6 bases). Trimming pared 6 bases from V and 8 bases from J, leaving 23 bases between. The germline V gene encodes CDR1 SGHAT and CDR2 FQNNGV. CDR3 size: 16 residues. The CDR3 nucleotides read TGTGCCAGCAGAAAACCCGGGGGTAGCAGTCGTGATGAGCAGTTCTTC. Its translation: CASRKPGGSSRDEQFF.

The rearrangement joins TRBV10-2 to TRBJ1-2, with 8 bases matching TRBD1. Germline CDR1 and CDR2: WSHSY and SAAADI. With V trimmed by 5 bases and J by 6 bases, 5 bases remained unmatched. The CDR3 has 13 amino acids. The CDR3 DNA reads TGCGCCAGCAGTCATCAGGGGGCTAATGGCTACACCTTC. It codes for CASSHQGANGYTF.

The chain couples TRBV7-2 to TRBJ2-5; no reliable D call. CDR1 and CDR2 from the germline V gene are SGHTA and FQGNSA. Trimming removed 2 bases at V and 4 bases at J, with 17 bases between. This CDR3 comprises 16 residues. CDR3 coding DNA: TGTGCCAGCAGCTTACGAAAAACCGGGTTGGGAGAGACCCAGTACTTC. Its protein is CASSLRKTGLGETQYF. Full variable domain (remainder filled in from reference TRBV7-2 and TRBJ2-5): GAGVSQSPSNKVTEKGKDVELRCDPISGHTALYWYRQSLGQGLEFLIYFQGNSAPDKSGLPSDRFSAERTGGSVSTLTIQRTQQEDSAVYLCASSLRKTGLGETQYFGPGTRLLVL.

This chain connects TRBV5-4 to TRBJ1-3; 8 bases match TRBD1. J lost 0 bases, V lost 2 bases, and 13 bases had no gene match. This CDR3 comprises 19 residues. The germline gives CDR1 SGHNT, CDR2 YYREEE (reference sequence). CDR3 in amino acids: CASSLEGQVYKGSGNTIYF. DNA for the CDR3: TGTGCCAGCAGCTTAGAGGGACAGGTATACAAAGGCTCTGGAAACACCATATATTTT.

Here the CDR3 DNA reads TGTGCCAGCAGCTTAGTTGAGGGAAACACCATATATTTT. This codes for CASSLVEGNTIYF. The V gene is TRBV11-2, the J gene TRBJ1-3; D remains ambiguous. The CDR3 totals 13 residues. V was clipped by 1 base and J by 4 bases, with 5 bases between them. From germline, CDR1 is SGHAT and CDR2 FQNNGV.